A selection of T cell receptor beta chains follows, all from one sample in a study of cytomegalovirus exposure and HLA in healthy donors. Profiling relied on immunoSEQ multiplex PCR, and the TCRdb table lists in-frame clones only, not all of them. The listing records under 200,000 clones. The sample consisted of PBMCs. The receptor set was obtained from a woman aged 18-29 years in good health and CMV-seropositive. Both conserved end residues are part of each CDR3. The D gene is left open where the match is weak.

v_call	d_call	j_call	cdr3_aa
TRBV7-9	TRBD2	TRBJ2-3	CASSSGTSEDTQYF
TRBV6-4	TRBD1	TRBJ1-4	CASSDKDRLEKLFF
TRBV6-5	NA	TRBJ1-2	CASSYSEGDTGYTF
TRBV19	NA	TRBJ2-6	CASSNGQGEANVLTF
TRBV5-4	TRBD1	TRBJ1-2	CAGSSWTGGYGYTF
TRBV7-8	NA	TRBJ2-7	CASSLEGPRVEQYF
TRBV29-1	TRBD2	TRBJ2-3	CSVGPAGDTQYF
TRBV15	NA	TRBJ1-2	CATSRGVEGRYGYTF
TRBV11-2	TRBD2	TRBJ2-7	CASSPRLAGSYEQYF
TRBV14	NA	TRBJ2-7	CASSYQDYEQYF
TRBV4-2	NA	TRBJ1-1	CASSQVGDEAFF
TRBV2	TRBD1	NA	CASSSGQGRNEQYF
TRBV30	TRBD2	TRBJ2-1	CAWTSGLIGEQFF
TRBV10-1	NA	TRBJ2-1	CASSSSVYNEQFF
TRBV19	TRBD2	TRBJ2-5	CASSPTYSGTKYF
TRBV6-6	TRBD2	TRBJ2-7	CASSQLSGGYYEQYF
TRBV7-9	NA	TRBJ1-1	CASRQGGKGLNTEAFF
TRBV19	TRBD1	TRBJ1-2	CAIKRDRGYGYTF
TRBV9	TRBD1	TRBJ2-7	CASSLGQGKDF
TRBV7-2	NA	TRBJ1-2	CASSLGQGGYTF
TRBV12-5	NA	TRBJ2-7	CASGPQSRPGQNYEQYF
TRBV14	TRBD2	TRBJ2-7	CASSRGTSGSYYEQYF
TRBV6-5	NA	TRBJ1-1	CASSRGTGREAFF
TRBV6-5	NA	NA	CASSYPKGGQGYEQYF
TRBV15	TRBD2	TRBJ2-1	CATSASGGPREQFF
TRBV15	NA	TRBJ1-1	CATSRAGPTEAFF
TRBV27	NA	TRBJ2-3	CASSRRGTDTQYF
TRBV5-4	NA	TRBJ2-3	CASSLRGGTADTQYF
TRBV7-9	TRBD2	TRBJ2-1	CASSLTGRGLMNEQFF
TRBV7-6	TRBD2	TRBJ2-2	CASSSGLAVNTGELFF
TRBV30	NA	TRBJ2-3	CAWKLARSTDTQYF
TRBV7-9	TRBD2	TRBJ2-1	CASSSLAGGYNEQFF
TRBV6-1	TRBD2	TRBJ2-1	CASSGLAGGPSAYNEQFF
TRBV5-6	NA	TRBJ1-6	CASSLAPGTNSPLHF
TRBV6-5	TRBD1	TRBJ1-2	CASSYSGQGAWGYTF
TRBV5-1	TRBD1	TRBJ2-7	CASSPRDRVDEQYF
TRBV5-4	NA	TRBJ2-5	CASTPFRDLGRETQYF
TRBV6-1	TRBD2	TRBJ2-3	CASSQSGGGGDTQYF
TRBV2	NA	TRBJ1-4	CASSSGWVNEKLFF
TRBV13	TRBD2	TRBJ2-3	CASSFQGLAYPSTDTQYF
TRBV4-1	TRBD1	TRBJ1-2	CASSQGTGGEYGYTF
TRBV7-9	NA	TRBJ1-6	CAGKRTDNSPLHF
TRBV5-8	TRBD2	TRBJ2-5	CASSGLAGVETQYF
TRBV21-1	NA	TRBJ1-5	CASRGGQGARNQPQHF
TRBV2	NA	TRBJ2-1	CASSEVGAGTYNEQFF